This is a list of T cell receptor beta chains from one sample in a study of cytomegalovirus exposure and HLA in healthy donors. TCRdb's table, derived via immunoSEQ multiplex PCR, lists solely in-frame clones and lacks some. The data hold about 160,000 clones, with around four fifths observed a single time. Sequenced material: PBMCs. The origin of the receptors is a man aged 25-40 years in good health and CMV-seropositive. Both conserved end residues are part of each CDR3. D genes are given only for firm matches. Size values are once, few and many counts, or a class for expanded clones, and some rows have none.

cdr3_nt cdr3_aa j_call cdr3_length clone_size d_call v_call
TGTGCCAGCAGCTCGCCCAGGGGGCACGCGGACAATGAGCAGTTCTTC CASSSPRGHADNEQFF TRBJ2-1 16 once TRBD1 TRBV7-2
TGCGCCAGCAGCCGAGGGCAGGGGGCCGACGAGCAGTACTTC CASSRGQGADEQYF TRBJ2-7 14 - TRBD1 TRBV4-3
TGTGCCAGCAGCCCAAGAGGGTCGGGACTCCCCGAGCCCAACTATGGCTACACCTTC CASSPRGSGLPEPNYGYTF TRBJ1-2 19 - - TRBV7-9
TGTGCCAGCAGTGAAGTGAGATATCAAGAGACCCAGTACTTC CASSEVRYQETQYF TRBJ2-5 14 - - TRBV6-1
TGCGCCAGCAGCCAAATCCGACTAGCGGGGGGCAATGAGCAGTTCTTC CASSQIRLAGGNEQFF TRBJ2-1 16 few TRBD2 TRBV4-1
TGCGCCAGCAGCTTCCGGGGGGGTGAAAATGAGCAGTTCTTC CASSFRGGENEQFF TRBJ2-1 14 - TRBD2 TRBV5-1
TGTGCCAGCAGCCCGACAGGGGCTAAGACCTACGAGCAGTACTTC CASSPTGAKTYEQYF TRBJ2-7 15 - TRBD1 TRBV9
TGTGCCAGCAGCCGGAGGGACGCTTCGGGGGCCAACGTCCTGACTTTC CASSRRDASGANVLTF TRBJ2-6 16 - - TRBV7-3
TGTGCCAGCAGTACTGACAGCTACGAGCAGTACTTC CASSTDSYEQYF TRBJ2-7 12 - - TRBV2
TGTGCCAGCAGCTATCAGGGCTCCCAAGAGACCCAGTACTTC CASSYQGSQETQYF TRBJ2-5 14 - - TRBV7-2